Listed here are 20 T cell receptor beta chains from one sample, sequenced in a study of T cells in Graves' hyperthyroidism and ophthalmopathy. Amplification yielded TCR beta CDR3 regions, with RNA transcripts as the source. HTBI primers were the set used in a first-round RT-PCR of the TCR CDR3. A single record per CDR3 protein comes from TCRdb applying MiXCR to the multiplex PCR reads. The sample lists 370,000 or so distinct CDR3 sequences, around a sixth occurring once. The specimen was blood. The receptor source for this set is a woman younger than 35 with Graves' hyperthyroidism that later progressed to Graves' ophthalmopathy.

Here the CDR3 DNA reads TGTGCCAGCAGCGGGGGGAGTCCCGGGACAGGGAGTTCTTTGACTGGAAACACCATATATTTT. It encodes CASSGGSPGTGSSLTGNTIYF. The rearrangement links TRBV7-9 to TRBJ1-3, with TRBD1 identical over 9 bases. The CDR3 loop spans 21 amino acids. Germline V gives CDR1 SEHNR, CDR2 FQNEAQ (reference sequence). V shed 5 bases, J shed 2 bases, and the junction held 22 bases outside the gene matches.

This clonotype has more than one count but fewer than ten. The V gene is TRBV9, the J gene TRBJ2-7, with D possibly being TRBD2 (5 bases). CDR3 length: 14 amino acids. V lost 7 bases to trimming and J lost 1 base, with 15 bases between them. Germline CDR1 is SGDLS and CDR2 is YYNGEE. The CDR3 DNA reads as TGTGCCAGCGGTAGGGCGGGTCAATCCTACGAGCAGTACTTC. It specifies CASGRAGQSYEQYF.

This clonotype showed up many times. The genes are TRBV5-1 and TRBJ2-1; perhaps TRBD2 as D (6 bases). The CDR3 totals 15 residues. Germline V CDR1 and CDR2: SGHRS, YFSETQ. Trimming stripped 4 bases from V and 0 bases from J, with 11 bases between. The CDR3: CASSELGSSYNEQFF. In DNA, the CDR3 is TGCGCCAGCAGCGAGCTCGGGAGCTCCTACAATGAGCAGTTCTTC.

V is TRBV5-1 and J is TRBJ2-2; D might be TRBD2 (5 bases). The germline gives CDR1 SGHRS, CDR2 YFSETQ. With 1 base removed from V and 6 bases from J, the gap between germline ends came to 10 bases. This CDR3 comprises 14 residues. CDR3 sequence reads: CASSLNLASGELFF. CDR3 DNA sequence: TGCGCCAGCAGCTTGAACCTAGCATCCGGGGAGCTGTTTTTT.

This clonotype was seen ten or more times. The chain employs TRBV29-1 and TRBJ2-1; 15 positions match TRBD2. V was clipped by 7 bases and J by 7 bases; unmatched bases: 8. The CDR3 sequence is 15 residues long. The germline V gene encodes CDR1 SQVTM and CDR2 ANQGSEA. This CDR3 is CSAKYGTSGRNEQFF. Here the CDR3 DNA reads TGCAGCGCCAAGTATGGGACTAGCGGGAGGAATGAGCAGTTCTTC.

The rearrangement links TRBV20-1 to TRBJ2-7; unclear D gene. V lost 5 bases, J lost 2 bases, and 10 bases lay in between. The germline V gene has CDR1 DFQATT and CDR2 SNEGSKA (reference sequence). CDR3 length equals 12 residues. CDR3 amino acids: CSASRETYEQYF. As DNA, the CDR3 is TGCAGTGCTTCTAGGGAAACCTACGAGCAGTACTTC.

V and J are TRBV9 and TRBJ2-1; 7 nucleotides match TRBD1. In germline, CDR1 is SGDLS, CDR2 YYNGEE. The CDR3 totals 15 residues. J gave up 6 bases and V 0 bases, and 6 bases lay outside the gene matches. CDR3 DNA sequence: TGTGCCAGCAGCGTAGGCCAGGGGGTTGGCAATGAGCAGTTCTTC. This gives the protein CASSVGQGVGNEQFF.

This clonotype occurred many times. The junction does not match germline at one end; this may be a read error. J is TRBJ2-1 and V is TRBV7-7, with 7 nucleotides matching TRBD1. Looked up from germline, CDR1 is SSHAT and CDR2 is FNYEAQ (reference sequence). The CDR3 has 15 residues. The CDR3 protein is CASSPDRVSYNEQFF. As DNA, the CDR3 is TGTGCTAGCAGCCCCGACAGGGTTTCCTACAATGAGCAGTTCTTC.

Ten or more counts support this clonotype. The chain is built from TRBV28 and TRBJ1-1; possible D gene TRBD1, 6 bases. This CDR3 has 13 amino acids. CDR1 is MDHEN and CDR2 is SYDVKM in the germline V gene. V shed 3 bases and J shed 6 bases, with 11 bases lying between them. CDR3 bases: TGTGCCAGCAGTTTTAGGGAGGGGGCTGAAGCTTTCTTT. Translated, it gives CASSFREGAEAFF.

V gene TRBV15 combines with J gene TRBJ2-2; D possibly corresponds to TRBD1 (5 bases). Germline V CDR1 and CDR2: LNHNV, YYDKDF (reference sequence). Trimming removed 7 bases from V and 3 bases from J, with 12 bases in between. The CDR3 has 14 residues. CDR3 region: CATTGPRDTGELFF. As DNA, the CDR3 is TGTGCCACCACAGGGCCACGGGACACCGGGGAGCTGTTTTTT.

This clonotype came up many times. The chain uses TRBV13 and TRBJ2-5; D is possibly TRBD1 or TRBD2 (5 bases each). This CDR3 spans 15 amino acids. Germline V gene data show CDR1 as PRHDT and CDR2 as FYEKMQ (reference sequence). With 5 bases removed from V and 3 bases from J, the gap between germline ends came to 16 bases. CDR3 sequence reads: CASSPGPQIKETQYF. The CDR3 DNA reads TGTGCCAGCAGCCCGGGGCCCCAGATTAAAGAGACCCAGTACTTC. The variable domain in full, completed from reference TRBV13 and TRBJ2-5, reads AAGVIQSPRHLIKEKRETATLKCYPIPRHDTVYWYQQGPGQDPQFLISFYEKMQSDKGSIPDRFSAQQFSDYHSELNMSSLELGDSALYFCASSPGPQIKETQYFGPGTRLLVL.

This clonotype appeared many times. The chain carries TRBV20-1 and TRBJ2-1; no clear D. This CDR3 contains 14 residues. In germline, CDR1 is DFQATT, CDR2 SNEGSKA (reference sequence). The V end was cut by 3 bases, the J end by 0 bases, with 9 bases between. CDR3 protein: CSARRLGSYNEQFF. CDR3 DNA: TGCAGTGCTAGGCGGTTGGGCTCCTACAATGAGCAGTTCTTC.

Ten or more counts support this clonotype. The chain couples TRBV4-3 to TRBJ2-3, with D perhaps matching TRBD1 or TRBD2 (5 bases each). The germline CDR1 and CDR2 sequences are LGHNA and YSLEER. The CDR3 runs to 14 residues. V dropped 0 bases and J dropped 6 bases, with 10 bases sitting between them. The CDR3 region is CASSQDGAGDTQYF. The CDR3 nucleotides are TGCGCCAGCAGCCAAGACGGGGCAGGTGATACGCAGTATTTT.

The rearrangement uses TRBV6-9 and TRBJ2-2; TRBD1 or TRBD2 may be the D gene (6 bases each). Germline CDR1 is MNHGY and CDR2 is SVAAGI. V lost 0 bases to trimming and J lost 5 bases, with 19 bases between them. The CDR3 has 18 amino acids. The CDR3 bases are TGTGCCAGCAGTTATTCTTCCGGGGGCCCATCGGGGACCGGGGAGCTGTTTTTT. It specifies CASSYSSGGPSGTGELFF.

The sample holds many counts of this clonotype. The chain's CDR3 is CASSEEGLAGLAKNIQYF. CDR3 in DNA: TGTGCCAGCAGCGAAGAGGGACTAGCGGGGTTAGCCAAAAACATTCAGTACTTC. This rearrangement joins TRBV7-2 to TRBJ2-4, with 13 bases lining up with TRBD2. CDR3 size: 18 residues. The germline CDR1 and CDR2 sequences are SGHTA and FQGNSA. V was clipped by 5 bases and J by 0 bases; unmatched bases: 7.

This clonotype was found many times. The chain combines TRBV20-1 with TRBJ2-7, with D perhaps TRBD2 (6 bases). V dropped 0 bases and J dropped 4 bases, with 10 bases sitting between them. Germline V gene sequence: CDR1 DFQATT, CDR2 SNEGSKA (reference sequence). The CDR3 is 13 amino acids. The CDR3, as DNA: TGCAGTGCTAGAGATCCGGGAGCTTACGAGCAGTACTTC. It yields the protein CSARDPGAYEQYF.

In its sample, this clonotype was seen a few times. The genes are TRBV20-1 and TRBJ1-2; 8 nucleotides agree with TRBD1. The CDR3 totals 14 residues. Germline CDR1 is DFQATT and CDR2 is SNEGSKA (reference sequence). J lost 4 bases, V lost 0 bases, and 4 bases had no gene match. The CDR3 DNA reads as TGCAGTGCTAGAGATTCCGACAGGGGCTATGGCTACACCTTC. Amino acid sequence: CSARDSDRGYGYTF.

Many counts were recorded for this clonotype. The CDR3 is CASLRDGSYGYTF. CDR3 bases: TGTGCCAGCCTTCGGGACGGGAGTTATGGCTACACCTTC. The rearrangement joins TRBV6-2 or TRBV6-3 to TRBJ1-2; tentative D call: TRBD1 (5 bases). Per the germline V gene, CDR1 is MNHEY and CDR2 is SVGEGT. This CDR3 has 13 residues. V dropped 8 bases and J dropped 5 bases, with 15 bases sitting between them.

The V gene is TRBV11-2, the J gene TRBJ2-7; 13 bases line up with TRBD2. The CDR3 spans 15 residues. The germline gives CDR1 SGHAT, CDR2 FQNNGV. The trim removed 6 bases at V and 9 bases at J, leaving 11 bases unmatched. CDR3 sequence reads: CASRLGLAGNNGQYF. The CDR3 nucleotides are TGTGCCAGCAGGCTGGGACTAGCGGGAAATAACGGGCAGTACTTC.

The chain joins TRBV28 to TRBJ2-5; 14 bases map to TRBD2. Germline CDR1 and CDR2: MDHEN and SYDVKM. The CDR3 extends over 18 amino acids. Germline trimming cut 6 bases from V and 5 bases from J; bases unmatched to any gene: 14. In DNA form, the CDR3 reads TGTGCCAGCAGCCGTGGATTCGGACTAGCGGGAGGAGGTGAGACCCAGTACTTC. Protein: CASSRGFGLAGGGETQYF.